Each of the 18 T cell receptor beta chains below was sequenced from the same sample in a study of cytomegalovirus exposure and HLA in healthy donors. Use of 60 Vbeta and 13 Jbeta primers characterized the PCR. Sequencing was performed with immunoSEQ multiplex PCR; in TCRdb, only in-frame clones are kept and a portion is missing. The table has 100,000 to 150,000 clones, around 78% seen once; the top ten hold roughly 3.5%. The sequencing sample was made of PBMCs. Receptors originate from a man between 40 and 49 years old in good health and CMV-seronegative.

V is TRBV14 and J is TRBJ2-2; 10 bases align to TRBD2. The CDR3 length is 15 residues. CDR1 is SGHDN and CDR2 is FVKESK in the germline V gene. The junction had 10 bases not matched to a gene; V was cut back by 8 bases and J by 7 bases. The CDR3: CASRDELAGHGELFF. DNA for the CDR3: TGTGCCAGCCGTGACGAACTAGCGGGGCACGGGGAGCTGTTTTTT.

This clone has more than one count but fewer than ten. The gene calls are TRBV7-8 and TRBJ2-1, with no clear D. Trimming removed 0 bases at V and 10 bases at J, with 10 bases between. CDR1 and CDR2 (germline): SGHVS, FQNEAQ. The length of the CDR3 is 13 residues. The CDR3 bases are TGTGCCAGCAGCTTAGCTATCTCCTTAGAGCAGTTCTTC. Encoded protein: CASSLAISLEQFF.

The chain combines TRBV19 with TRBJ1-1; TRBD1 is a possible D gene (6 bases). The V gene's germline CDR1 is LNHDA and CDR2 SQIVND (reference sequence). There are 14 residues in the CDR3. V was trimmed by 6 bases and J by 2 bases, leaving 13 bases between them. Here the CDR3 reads CASSLQGFNTEAFF. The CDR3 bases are TGTGCCAGTAGCCTACAGGGCTTTAACACTGAAGCTTTCTTT.

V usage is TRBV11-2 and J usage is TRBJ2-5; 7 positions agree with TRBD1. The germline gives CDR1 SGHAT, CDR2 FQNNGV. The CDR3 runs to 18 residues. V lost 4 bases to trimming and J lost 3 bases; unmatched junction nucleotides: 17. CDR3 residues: CASSSKQRIYRGEETQYF. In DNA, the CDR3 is TGTGCCAGCAGCTCCAAACAACGAATCTACAGGGGAGAAGAGACCCAGTACTTC.

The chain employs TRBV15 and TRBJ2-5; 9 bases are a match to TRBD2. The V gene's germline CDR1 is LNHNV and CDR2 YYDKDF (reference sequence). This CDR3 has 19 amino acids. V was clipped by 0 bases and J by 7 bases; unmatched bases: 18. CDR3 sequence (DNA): TGTGCCACCAGCAGAGATTTGGCTAGCGGGGACCCCGCAAGAGTGACCCAGTACTTC. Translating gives CATSRDLASGDPARVTQYF.

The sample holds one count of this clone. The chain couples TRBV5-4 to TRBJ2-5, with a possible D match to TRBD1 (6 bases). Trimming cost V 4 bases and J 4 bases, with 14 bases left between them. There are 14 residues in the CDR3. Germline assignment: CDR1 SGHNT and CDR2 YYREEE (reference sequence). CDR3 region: CASSQGTKSETQYF. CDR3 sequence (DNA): TGTGCCAGCAGCCAGGGGACGAAATCAGAGACCCAGTACTTC.

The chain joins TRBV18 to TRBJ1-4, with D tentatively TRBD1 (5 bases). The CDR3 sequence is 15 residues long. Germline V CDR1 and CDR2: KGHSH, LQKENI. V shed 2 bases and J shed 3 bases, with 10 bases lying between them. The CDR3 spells CASSPAMGPNEKLFF. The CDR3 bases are TGTGCCAGCTCACCAGCTATGGGGCCTAATGAAAAACTGTTTTTT.

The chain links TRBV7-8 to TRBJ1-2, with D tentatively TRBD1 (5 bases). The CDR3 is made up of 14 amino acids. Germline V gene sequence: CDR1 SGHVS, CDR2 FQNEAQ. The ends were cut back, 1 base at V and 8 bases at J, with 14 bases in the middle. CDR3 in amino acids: CASSLDTGLYGYTF. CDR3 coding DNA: TGTGCCAGCAGCTTAGATACAGGACTATACGGCTACACCTTC.

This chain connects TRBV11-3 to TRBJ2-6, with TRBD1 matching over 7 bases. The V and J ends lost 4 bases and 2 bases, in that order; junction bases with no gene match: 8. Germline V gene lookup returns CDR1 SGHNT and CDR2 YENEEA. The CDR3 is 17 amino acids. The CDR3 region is CASSSAGTAPGANVLTF. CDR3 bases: TGTGCCAGCAGCTCGGCAGGGACAGCCCCTGGGGCCAACGTCCTGACTTTC.

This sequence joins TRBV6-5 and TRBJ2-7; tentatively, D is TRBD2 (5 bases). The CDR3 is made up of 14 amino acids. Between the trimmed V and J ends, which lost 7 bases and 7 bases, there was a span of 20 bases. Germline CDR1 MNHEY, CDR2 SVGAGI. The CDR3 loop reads CASKSWGVREEQYF. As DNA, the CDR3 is TGTGCCAGCAAAAGCTGGGGTGTCCGGGAAGAGCAGTACTTC.

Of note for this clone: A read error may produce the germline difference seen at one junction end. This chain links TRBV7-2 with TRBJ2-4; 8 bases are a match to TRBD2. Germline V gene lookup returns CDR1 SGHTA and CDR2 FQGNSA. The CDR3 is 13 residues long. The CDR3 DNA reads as TGTGCCAGCAGCGGACTAGCCAAAAACAGTCAGTACTTC. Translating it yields CASSGLAKNSQYF.

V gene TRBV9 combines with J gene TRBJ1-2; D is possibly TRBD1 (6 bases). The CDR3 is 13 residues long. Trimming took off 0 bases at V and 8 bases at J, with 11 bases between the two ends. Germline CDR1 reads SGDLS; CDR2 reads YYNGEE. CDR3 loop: CASSVEQGLGYTF. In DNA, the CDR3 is TGTGCCAGCAGCGTAGAACAGGGTTTAGGCTACACCTTC.

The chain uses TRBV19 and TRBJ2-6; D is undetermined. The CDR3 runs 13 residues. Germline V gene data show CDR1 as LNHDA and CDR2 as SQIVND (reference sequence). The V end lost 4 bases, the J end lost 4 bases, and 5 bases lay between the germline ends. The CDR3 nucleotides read TGTGCCAGTAGTAACACAGGGGCCAACGTCCTGACTTTC. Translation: CASSNTGANVLTF.

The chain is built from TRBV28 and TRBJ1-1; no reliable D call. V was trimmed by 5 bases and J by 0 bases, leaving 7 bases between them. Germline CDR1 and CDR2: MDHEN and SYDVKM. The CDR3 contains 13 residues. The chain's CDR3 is CASSLLLNTEAFF. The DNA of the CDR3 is TGTGCCAGCAGTCTTCTTCTGAACACTGAAGCTTTCTTT.

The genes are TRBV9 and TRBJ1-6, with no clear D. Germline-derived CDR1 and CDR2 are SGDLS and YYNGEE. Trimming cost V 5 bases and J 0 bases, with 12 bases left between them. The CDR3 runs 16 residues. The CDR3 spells CASRRGVSSYNSPLHF. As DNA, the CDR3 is TGTGCCAGCAGAAGAGGAGTCAGCTCCTATAATTCACCCCTCCACTTT. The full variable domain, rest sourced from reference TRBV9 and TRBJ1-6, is DSGVTQTPKHLITATGQRVTLRCSPRSGDLSVYWYQQSLDQGLQFLIQYYNGEERAKGNILERFSAQQFPDLHSELNLSSLELGDSALYFCASRRGVSSYNSPLHFGNGTRLTVT.

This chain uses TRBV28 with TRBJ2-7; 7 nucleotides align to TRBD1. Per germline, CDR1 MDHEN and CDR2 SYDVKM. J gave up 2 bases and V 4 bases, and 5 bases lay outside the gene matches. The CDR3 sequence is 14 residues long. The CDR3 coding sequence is TGTGCCAGCAGTTGGACAGGCGCTGCCTACGAGCAGTACTTC. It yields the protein CASSWTGAAYEQYF.

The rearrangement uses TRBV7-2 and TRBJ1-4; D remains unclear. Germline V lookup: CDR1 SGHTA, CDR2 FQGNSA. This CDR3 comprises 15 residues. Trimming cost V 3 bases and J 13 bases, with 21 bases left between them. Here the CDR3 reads CASSFDRTGLRGLFF. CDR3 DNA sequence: TGTGCCAGCAGCTTCGATAGAACCGGCCTTAGAGGACTGTTTTTT.

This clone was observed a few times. The CDR3 nucleotides are TGTGCCAGCATGACCGGGACAACTAAAGAGGGCTACACCTTC. The encoded protein is CASMTGTTKEGYTF. The chain joins TRBV6-1 to TRBJ1-2, with a possible D match to TRBD1 (6 bases). With 7 bases removed from V and 8 bases from J, the gap between germline ends came to 20 bases. Germline V gene data show CDR1 as MNHNS and CDR2 as SASEGT. This CDR3 comprises 14 residues.